This entry lists 19 T cell receptor beta chains sequenced from one sample in a study of shared clonotypes between healthy human individuals. The protocol was immunoSEQ multiplex PCR, while the TCRdb copy is restricted to in-frame clones and leaves out a portion. The data show under 600,000 clones, with roughly 95% seen just once and 0.05% to 0.07% held by the top ten. The specimen was naive CD4+ T cells sorted from blood. Specified subset: CD45RA+ positively selected. These receptors were collected from a woman aged 25-40 years in good health.

The V call is TRBV10-3, the J call TRBJ1-6; D is undetermined. Germline V gene data show CDR1 as ENHRY and CDR2 as SYGVKD. This CDR3 is 13 amino acids long. V was trimmed by 3 bases and J by 9 bases, leaving 9 bases between them. The CDR3 nucleotides are TGTGCCATCAGTGATTCAGTGATTTCACCCCTCCACTTT. Translated, it gives CAISDSVISPLHF.

V is TRBV9 and J is TRBJ1-2; perhaps TRBD1 as D (5 bases). Germline CDR1 and CDR2: SGDLS and YYNGEE. The CDR3 has 16 amino acids. The V end was cut by 3 bases, the J end by 0 bases, with 15 bases between. The CDR3 here is CASSASAGPPNYGYTF. As DNA, the CDR3 is TGTGCCAGCAGCGCCTCGGCGGGACCTCCTAACTATGGCTACACCTTC. Full variable domain (outside the CDR3, taken from reference TRBV9 and TRBJ1-2): DSGVTQTPKHLITATGQRVTLRCSPRSGDLSVYWYQQSLDQGLQFLIQYYNGEERAKGNILERFSAQQFPDLHSELNLSSLELGDSALYFCASSASAGPPNYGYTFGSGTRLTVV.

The chain couples TRBV9 to TRBJ2-3; maybe TRBD1 (5 bases). CDR1 is SGDLS, CDR2 YYNGEE, per germline. This CDR3 spans 15 amino acids. The V gene lost 0 bases and the J gene lost 2 bases, with 10 bases spanning the gap. CDR3 bases: TGTGCCAGCAGCGTAGATAAGGGGTACACAGATACGCAGTATTTT. This gives the protein CASSVDKGYTDTQYF.

This chain uses TRBV19 with TRBJ2-7, with TRBD1 as a possible D gene (7 bases). The germline CDR1 and CDR2 sequences are LNHDA and SQIVND (reference sequence). The CDR3 has 15 amino acids. V was shortened by 2 bases and J by 2 bases, with 13 bases between the two germline ends. The chain's CDR3 is CASSISGDSTYEQYF. Here the CDR3 DNA reads TGTGCCAGTAGTATATCGGGGGACAGCACCTACGAGCAGTACTTC. The full variable domain, rest sourced from reference TRBV19 and TRBJ2-7, is DGGITQSPKYLFRKEGQNVTLSCEQNLNHDAMYWYRQDPGQGLRLIYYSQIVNDFQKGDIAEGYSVSREKKESFPLTVTSAQKNPTAFYLCASSISGDSTYEQYFGPGTRLTVT.

This chain joins TRBV6-5 and TRBJ2-7; 10 bases align to TRBD2. V lost 8 bases to trimming and J lost 2 bases; unmatched junction nucleotides: 6. Germline lookup yields CDR1 MNHEY and CDR2 SVGAGI. The CDR3 is 14 amino acids. Written as DNA, the CDR3 is TGTGCCAGCGGACCTAGCGGGAGTCCCTACGAGCAGTACTTC. Amino acids: CASGPSGSPYEQYF.

The chain has TRBV6-5 and TRBJ2-5; TRBD2 aligns across 7 bases. The end of the DNA is better explained by TRBJ2-7, so the J call may be wrong. This CDR3 comprises 14 residues. In germline, CDR1 is MNHEY, CDR2 SVGAGI. The CDR3 nucleotides read TGTGCCAGCAGTAAGACTAGCCCCCCCTACGAGCAGTACTTC. Translated: CASSKTSPPYEQYF.

The chain recombines TRBV7-9 with TRBJ2-3; unclear D gene. Germline V gene lookup returns CDR1 SEHNR and CDR2 FQNEAQ (reference sequence). The ends were cut back, 8 bases at V and 5 bases at J, with 5 bases in the middle. CDR3 length equals 10 residues. The CDR3 nucleotides are TGTGCCAGCCGAGGAGATACGCAGTATTTT. As protein: CASRGDTQYF.

The genes are TRBV5-1 and TRBJ2-2, with D perhaps matching TRBD1 (6 bases). Trimming stripped 1 base from V and 3 bases from J, with 7 bases between. Germline V gene data show CDR1 as SGHRS and CDR2 as YFSETQ. There are 14 residues in the CDR3. DNA of the CDR3: TGCGCCAGCAGCTTGAGGACAGACACCGGGGAGCTGTTTTTT. Translation: CASSLRTDTGELFF.

V gene TRBV5-1 combines with J gene TRBJ1-2; D is uncertain. V gave up 1 base and J gave up 0 bases, with 10 bases separating them. Germline V gene lookup returns CDR1 SGHRS and CDR2 YFSETQ. The CDR3 is made up of 15 amino acids. The CDR3 sequence is CASSLSLGSNYGYTF. The DNA for the CDR3 is TGCGCCAGCAGCTTGTCCTTAGGATCTAACTATGGCTACACCTTC.

J is TRBJ2-7 and V is TRBV7-9, with no clear D. Germline CDR1 SEHNR, CDR2 FQNEAQ (reference sequence). The V end was cut by 3 bases, the J end by 4 bases, with 7 bases between. The CDR3 totals 12 residues. The CDR3 bases are TGTGCCAGCAGCTTTGCAGTTTACGAGCAGTACTTC. This gives the protein CASSFAVYEQYF. Together with reference TRBV7-9 and TRBJ2-7, the CDR3 gives the full variable domain: DTGVSQNPRHKITKRGQNVTFRCDPISEHNRLYWYRQTLGQGPEFLTYFQNEAQLEKSRLLSDRFSAERPKGSFSTLEIQRTEQGDSAMYLCASSFAVYEQYFGPGTRLTVT.

This rearrangement joins TRBV6-5 to TRBJ2-7, with 7 positions matching TRBD1. Germline assignment: CDR1 MNHEY and CDR2 SVGAGI. The V segment lost 6 bases and the J segment 6 bases; nucleotides outside the gene matches: 11. The CDR3 covers 14 residues. Written as DNA, the CDR3 is TGTGCCAGCAGATCCAACGTGGGACAGAGCGAGCAGTACTTC. The encoded protein is CASRSNVGQSEQYF.

Written as DNA, the CDR3 is TGTGCCAGCAGCTATGTTCACGCAGCGGGAGTCCCAGATACGCAGTATTTT. Translation: CASSYVHAAGVPDTQYF. The chain employs TRBV7-6 and TRBJ2-3; 8 nucleotides agree with TRBD2. Germline V gives CDR1 SGHVS, CDR2 FNYEAQ. The CDR3 covers 17 residues. J lost 4 bases, V lost 4 bases, and 13 bases had no gene match. Based on the CDR3 plus reference TRBV7-6 and TRBJ2-3, the full variable domain is GAGVSQSPRYKVTKRGQDVALRCDPISGHVSLYWYRQALGQGPEFLTYFNYEAQQDKSGLPNDRFSAERPEGSISTLTIQRTEQRDSAMYRCASSYVHAAGVPDTQYFGPGTRLTVL.

The V call is TRBV6-6, the J call TRBJ1-1; D is unclear. The CDR3 extends over 13 amino acids. Trimming left V 2 bases short and J 5 bases short, with 9 bases between. Germline V gives CDR1 MNHNY, CDR2 SVGAGI (reference sequence). The CDR3 nucleotides read TGTGCCAGCAGTTACATTTTCGGGACTGAAGCTTTCTTT. It translates to CASSYIFGTEAFF.

The chain couples TRBV4-2 to TRBJ2-5; D is uncertain. The J call may be in error: the DNA end matches TRBJ2-7 better. Germline CDR1 is LGHNA and CDR2 is YNFKEQ. This CDR3 contains 14 residues. CDR3 loop: CASSQGVDSYEQYF. CDR3 nucleotides: TGTGCCAGCAGCCAAGGTGTGGACTCCTACGAGCAGTACTTC.

This sequence joins TRBV29-1 and TRBJ2-2, with D unclear. V lost 5 bases and J lost 2, with 12 bases in between. This CDR3 has 14 residues. Germline CDR1 SQVTM, CDR2 ANQGSEA. The CDR3 loop is CSVWGLGNTGELFF. CDR3 nucleotides: TGCAGCGTTTGGGGTTTGGGAAACACCGGGGAGCTGTTTTTT.

The chain uses TRBV9 and TRBJ2-7; D possibly matches TRBD1 or TRBD2 (5 bases each). The ends were cut back, 0 bases at V and 2 bases at J, with 9 bases in the middle. Looked up from germline, CDR1 is SGDLS and CDR2 is YYNGEE. The CDR3 is 14 residues long. In DNA, the CDR3 is TGTGCCAGCAGCGTAGCTGTGGGGGCCTACGAGCAGTACTTC. The encoded protein is CASSVAVGAYEQYF.

The CDR3 protein is CASSYSNGRTGEQYF. In nucleotides, the CDR3 is TGTGCCAGCAGTTACTCTAACGGGAGAACCGGCGAGCAGTACTTC. The genes are TRBV6-6 and TRBJ2-7; D is possibly TRBD2 (6 bases). There are 15 residues in the CDR3. The V and J ends lost 0 bases and 6 bases respectively, with 15 bases between them. Germline V gene sequence: CDR1 MNHNY, CDR2 SVGAGI (reference sequence).

V gene TRBV11-2 combines with J gene TRBJ1-1; D gene unclear. Trimming took off 7 bases at V and 1 base at J, with 13 bases between the two ends. Germline values: CDR1 SGHAT, CDR2 FQNNGV. The CDR3 spans 14 residues. The CDR3 protein is CASKWGGANTEAFF. For the CDR3, the DNA is TGTGCCAGCAAGTGGGGAGGAGCGAACACTGAAGCTTTCTTT.

The chain is built from TRBV19 and TRBJ2-5; 8 bases align to TRBD1. From germline, CDR1 is LNHDA and CDR2 SQIVND (reference sequence). The V gene end was trimmed by 5 bases and the J gene end by 2 bases; junction bases not matched to a gene: 1. The CDR3 consists of 13 residues. The CDR3 DNA reads as TGTGCCAGTAGTCGGGACAGGCAAGAGACCCAGTACTTC. Amino acids: CASSRDRQETQYF.